Shown below are 18 T cell receptor beta chains from a single sample sequenced in a study of blood T cells in healthy people across ages. Then a second PCR, running about 6 to 12 cycles, was carried out with a sample-barcoded 5' primer and a J-beta primer mix. In TCRdb, the 5' RACE reads were re-called with MiXCR into one record per CDR3 protein. The sample has under 850,000 distinct CDR3 sequences; roughly 34% are singletons. Sequences were obtained from blood. Receptor source: a man between 18 and 29 years old in good health.

The CDR3 spells CASRPNGGVDTDTQYF. Here the CDR3 DNA reads TGTGCCAGTAGACCCAACGGAGGGGTGGACACAGATACGCAGTATTTT. V gene TRBV19 combines with J gene TRBJ2-3; D possibly corresponds to TRBD2 (6 bases). This CDR3 is 16 amino acids long. Germline CDR1 LNHDA, CDR2 SQIVND (reference sequence). With 6 bases removed from V and 2 bases from J, the gap between germline ends came to 18 bases. Using reference TRBV19 and TRBJ2-3 for the parts outside the CDR3, the full variable domain is DGGITQSPKYLFRKEGQNVTLSCEQNLNHDAMYWYRQDPGQGLRLIYYSQIVNDFQKGDIAEGYSVSREKKESFPLTVTSAQKNPTAFYLCASRPNGGVDTDTQYFGPGTRLTVL.

The chain links TRBV7-9 to TRBJ2-7, with D unresolved. The CDR3 is 14 amino acids. CDR1 is SEHNR, CDR2 FQNEAQ, per germline (reference sequence). Trimming took off 3 bases at V and 7 bases at J, with 16 bases between the two ends. As DNA, the CDR3 is TGTGCCAGCAGCTTCCTGGGTTTCCCCAATGAGCAGTACTTC. It translates to CASSFLGFPNEQYF.

In this sample, this clonotype turned up a few times. The chain carries TRBV6-6 and TRBJ2-7, with D perhaps matching TRBD1 or TRBD2 (5 bases each). The CDR3 spans 17 residues. Looked up from germline, CDR1 is MNHNY and CDR2 is SVGAGI (reference sequence). V was trimmed by 2 bases and J by 0 bases, leaving 17 bases between them. The CDR3 bases are TGTGCCAGCAGTTACGCAAGCAGGGACGGCCGCTCCTACGAGCAGTACTTC. As protein: CASSYASRDGRSYEQYF.

On this clonotype itself: One junction end does not reproduce the germline sequence, and a read error may be involved. The chain couples TRBV20-1 to TRBJ1-1, with TRBD1 identical over 11 bases. This CDR3 region has 14 residues. The V gene's germline CDR1 is DFQATT and CDR2 SNEGSKA (reference sequence). CDR3 in amino acids: CSAIRTGGGTEVFF. Written as DNA, the CDR3 is TGCAGTGCTATAAGGACAGGGGGCGGCACTGAAGTTTTCTTT.

The rearrangement uses TRBV27 and TRBJ2-4; TRBD2 is a possible D gene (7 bases). The J call is in doubt because the DNA end fits TRBJ2-7 better. CDR3 length equals 16 residues. Germline CDR1 MNHEY, CDR2 SMNVEV (reference sequence). As DNA, the CDR3 is TGTGCCAGCAGTTTGGGAGGGGGTTGGGGGGCGAACGAGCAGTACTTC. As protein: CASSLGGGWGANEQYF.

The rearrangement links TRBV6-5 to TRBJ2-4, with 10 bases matching TRBD1. V shed 4 bases and J 13 bases; nucleotides not matched to a gene: 13. This CDR3 region has 15 residues. Germline CDR1 reads MNHEY; CDR2 reads SVGAGI. CDR3 DNA sequence: TGTGCCAGCAGTTCCCGGGACAGGGGATTCTACGGGCAGTACTTC. Protein sequence: CASSSRDRGFYGQYF.

The chain carries TRBV12-3 or TRBV12-4 and TRBJ2-4; TRBD1 or TRBD2 may be the D gene (5 bases each). V lost 5 bases and J 13 bases, leaving 18 bases between the germline ends. CDR3 length: 13 amino acids. The CDR3 bases are TGTGCCAGCAGTGTACTCGGGACCTCGGAGCAGTACTTC. It yields the protein CASSVLGTSEQYF.

V gene TRBV20-1 combines with J gene TRBJ2-7; 14 bases fit TRBD2. The V segment lost 7 bases and the J segment 3 bases; nucleotides outside the gene matches: 5. The CDR3 totals 14 residues. The germline V gene has CDR1 DFQATT and CDR2 SNEGSKA (reference sequence). The CDR3 loop reads CSVRTSGRNYEQYF. The CDR3 nucleotides are TGCAGTGTTAGGACTAGCGGGAGGAACTACGAGCAGTACTTC.

The chain joins TRBV7-8 to TRBJ2-1; TRBD2 matches 9 bases. Matching the DNA end better, TRBJ2-7 makes the J call doubtful. The CDR3 contains 15 residues. Germline lookup yields CDR1 SGHVS and CDR2 FQNEAQ. The CDR3 region has the DNA TGTGCCAGCAGTTCTAGCGGGGACTCCTACAATGAGCAGTACTTC. Translated, it gives CASSSSGDSYNEQYF.

Turning to this clonotype: Possible read error: a much larger clone is one base away. The rearrangement joins TRBV6-1 to TRBJ1-3; no definite D call. The CDR3 runs 12 residues. V shed 7 bases and J shed 0 bases, with 4 bases lying between them. Germline CDR1 is MNHNS and CDR2 is SASEGT. CDR3 DNA: TGTGCCAGCACTCTCTCTGGAAACACCATATATTTT. This encodes CASTLSGNTIYF.

This clonotype turned up a few times. The chain combines TRBV4-3 with TRBJ1-6; no definite D call. V was clipped by 2 bases and J by 6 bases, with 11 bases between them. The length of the CDR3 is 15 residues. Germline V gene data show CDR1 as LGHNA and CDR2 as YSLEER. DNA of the CDR3: TGCGCCAGCAGCCAAACTGACATTCCTAATTCACCCCTCCACTTT. Translation: CASSQTDIPNSPLHF.

This chain joins TRBV29-1 and TRBJ2-7; TRBD2 aligns across 7 bases. Germline CDR1 reads SQVTM; CDR2 reads ANQGSEA. This CDR3 is built from 14 residues. The trim removed 4 bases at V and 3 bases at J, leaving 9 bases unmatched. The CDR3 is CSVGGGGPNYEQYF. CDR3 DNA sequence: TGCAGCGTTGGGGGCGGGGGACCAAACTACGAGCAGTACTTC.

The table lists this clonotype with a few counts. This chain connects TRBV20-1 to TRBJ2-5; 8 nucleotides line up with TRBD2. The CDR3 is 12 amino acids. J was trimmed by 4 bases and V by 3 bases; bases with no gene match: 1. Germline CDR1 is DFQATT and CDR2 is SNEGSKA (reference sequence). This chain's CDR3 is CSASGLAETQYF. Here the CDR3 DNA reads TGCAGTGCTAGCGGACTAGCAGAGACCCAGTACTTC.

This clonotype was counted between two and nine times. The chain combines TRBV20-1 with TRBJ2-4; D call uncertain. V was shortened by 6 bases and J by 2 bases, with 11 bases between the two germline ends. Per germline, CDR1 DFQATT and CDR2 SNEGSKA (reference sequence). The CDR3 loop spans 13 amino acids. Here the CDR3 reads CSATGGSKNIQYF. The CDR3, as DNA: TGCAGTGCCACCGGTGGGTCCAAAAACATTCAGTACTTC.

In its sample, this clonotype was seen a few times. The gene calls are TRBV7-9 and TRBJ1-2; a weak D match, TRBD1 (5 bases). This CDR3 has 14 residues. V dropped 3 bases and J dropped 8 bases, with 16 bases sitting between them. The germline gives CDR1 SEHNR, CDR2 FQNEAQ (reference sequence). The CDR3 nucleotides are TGTGCCAGCAGCTTGAGGGACTCAACTGGGGGCTACACCTTC. Protein product: CASSLRDSTGGYTF.

A few counts support this clonotype. This rearrangement joins TRBV7-2 to TRBJ1-4, with D possibly matching TRBD1 (6 bases). This CDR3 spans 14 amino acids. Trimming removed 1 base at V and 7 bases at J, with 10 bases between. Germline assignment: CDR1 SGHTA and CDR2 FQGNSA. CDR3 in amino acids: CASSLDRVSEKLFF. The CDR3 coding sequence is TGTGCCAGCAGCTTAGACAGGGTATCTGAAAAACTGTTTTTT. The full variable domain, rest sourced from reference TRBV7-2 and TRBJ1-4, is GAGVSQSPSNKVTEKGKDVELRCDPISGHTALYWYRQSLGQGLEFLIYFQGNSAPDKSGLPSDRFSAERTGGSVSTLTIQRTQQEDSAVYLCASSLDRVSEKLFFGSGTQLSVL.

Concerning this clonotype itself: A read error may explain this, as a much larger clone is one base away. This rearrangement joins TRBV7-2 to TRBJ2-5; D unclear. Matching the DNA end better, TRBJ2-1 makes the J call doubtful. Germline CDR1 SGHTA, CDR2 FQGNSA. The CDR3 consists of 14 residues. The CDR3 DNA sequence: TGTGCCAGCAGCTTAGTCGCGGATTCGGAGACCCAGTTCTTC. It translates to CASSLVADSETQFF.

V is TRBV20-1 and J is TRBJ2-1; weak D call: TRBD2 (6 bases). The J call may be wrong; the DNA end is better matched by TRBJ2-7. CDR1 is DFQATT, CDR2 SNEGSKA, per germline (reference sequence). The CDR3 has 14 amino acids. The CDR3 DNA reads as TGCAGTGCTCCCCTAGCGAGGAGTTACAATGAGCAGTACTTC. Translating it yields CSAPLARSYNEQYF.